The entry below describes one TCR beta chain. Its antigen is as yet unknown. Clones were sequenced by immunoSEQ multiplex PCR, and TCRdb holds only the in-frame ones, with some missing. Of more than 95,000 clones listed, approximately 88% are singletons. This record belongs to a study of T cell responses to AZD1222 COVID-19 vaccine. The overall study: Pooling of second doses given at about 4 or about 12 weeks was done. The study, taken as a whole, reports: Every sample of the repertoires postdated the peak T cell response.

The CDR3 spans 14 residues. V lost 4 bases to trimming and J lost 9 bases; unmatched junction nucleotides: 2. CDR1 is SGHNT, CDR2 YENEEA, per germline. The sequences come from peripheral blood, collected on day 0 of AZD1222 vaccination. The source of this sequence is an adult in good health. The chain recombines TRBV11-3 with TRBJ2-1, with 14 nucleotides matching TRBD2. The CDR3 sequence: CASSSGLAGVEQFF. As DNA, the CDR3 is TGTGCCAGCAGCTCGGGACTAGCGGGAGTTGAGCAGTTCTTC.